The source of this T cell receptor beta chain is a study of blood T cell repertoires in COVID-19. Overall study: The cDNA or gDNA used as material had been derived from T cells, B-cell-depleted T cells, or PBMCs.

This CDR3 has 15 residues. With V trimmed by 4 bases and J by 6 bases, 10 bases remained unmatched. CDR1 SGHAT and CDR2 FQNNGV come from the germline V gene. Original processing notes: Reference gene primer amplification gave estimated nucleated cell counts. Using immunoSEQ multiplex PCR, the repertoire was profiled, and TCRdb retains in-frame clones only, with some absent. D and trimming were read from the DNA, whereas the V and J calls and clone size are those reported in that table. The sample carries about 190,000 clones, around four fifths recorded once. This clone has just a few counts. This rearrangement joins TRBV11-2 to TRBJ2-7, with TRBD2 matching 9 bases. The sample consisted of peripheral blood. The receptor's source is a man under 40 with active or convalescent COVID-19. DNA for the CDR3: TGTGCCAGCAGCTCTGTAGCGGGAGTAGAAACCGAGCAGTACTTC. This translates into CASSSVAGVETEQYF.